This TCR beta chain was observed in a study of beta chain features in type 1 diabetes. Overall study findings and caveats: Shorter TCRB CDR3s, moderately but significantly so, marked every one of the four CD4+ subsets in Type 1 diabetes patients. For patients, the naive, central memory and Treg TCRB repertoires appeared more alike than for healthy donors. HLA influence on TCRB rearrangement stayed unresolved here.

This clone was detected only a few times. What it binds is unknown. The V end lost 1 base, the J end lost 5 bases, and 8 bases lay between the germline ends. CDR1 and CDR2 (germline): MDHEN, SYDVKM. This CDR3 region has 13 residues. Reverse transcribing all isolated RNA meant expressed TCRB transcripts were sequenced. Some clones are missing from TCRdb's copy, which holds only in-frame ones; the method was immunoSEQ multiplex PCR. The sample yields around 340,000 clones, approximately 9.7% seen once. This TCR came from a man aged 30-40 years with type 1 diabetes. Source material: central memory CD4+ T cells from blood. The J gene is TRBJ2-5, the V gene TRBV28, with D perhaps matching TRBD1 (6 bases). The CDR3 is CASSLSQGETQYF. DNA of the CDR3: TGTGCCAGCAGTTTATCCCAGGGGGAGACCCAGTACTTC. Variable domain in full (rest from reference TRBV28 and TRBJ2-5): DVKVTQSSRYLVKRTGEKVFLECVQDMDHENMFWYRQDPGLGLRLIYFSYDVKMKEKGDIPEGYSVSREKKERFSLILESASTNQTSMYLCASSLSQGETQYFGPGTRLLVL.